These 14 T cell receptor beta chains were all obtained from the same sample, sequenced in a study of blood T cell repertoires in COVID-19. Data came from immunoSEQ multiplex PCR; TCRdb stores just in-frame clones and leaves some out. The table has some 53,000 clones, just over 85% seen once. The specimen sequenced was peripheral blood. The source of these receptors is a man between 70 and 80 years old with acute or convalescent COVID-19.

V gene TRBV9 combines with J gene TRBJ2-7; D possibly corresponds to TRBD2 (5 bases). V lost 0 bases and J lost 1, with 8 bases in between. Per the germline V gene, CDR1 is SGDLS and CDR2 is YYNGEE. The CDR3 runs to 14 residues. CDR3 nucleotides: TGTGCCAGCAGCGTAGGTCGGGGATCCTACGAGCAGTACTTC. This translates into CASSVGRGSYEQYF.

V is TRBV6-6 and J is TRBJ1-2; no clear D gene. V shed 6 bases and J shed 0 bases, with 11 bases lying between them. The CDR3 has 14 residues. From germline, CDR1 is MNHNY and CDR2 SVGAGI (reference sequence). Written as DNA, the CDR3 is TGTGCCAGCAGCCCCTCCGGGGCTAACTATGGCTACACCTTC. Its protein is CASSPSGANYGYTF.

V usage is TRBV2 and J usage is TRBJ1-3; 7 bases are shared with TRBD1. Trimming removed 10 bases from V and 2 bases from J; junction bases left unmatched: 5. Germline V gene sequence: CDR1 SNHLY, CDR2 FYNNEI. The CDR3 runs to 13 residues. The CDR3 protein is CATKTGAGNTIYF. The CDR3 DNA reads TGTGCCACCAAAACAGGGGCTGGAAACACCATATATTTT.

V is TRBV29-1 and J is TRBJ1-1, with no clear D. CDR1 is SQVTM and CDR2 is ANQGSEA in the germline V gene. The CDR3 is 13 residues long. V was pared by 2 bases and J by 0 bases, with 7 bases between. The CDR3 sequence is CSVESGMNTEAFF. CDR3 coding DNA: TGCAGCGTTGAAAGCGGCATGAACACTGAAGCTTTCTTT. Variable domain in full (rest from reference TRBV29-1 and TRBJ1-1): SAVISQKPSRDICQRGTSLTIQCQVDSQVTMMFWYRQQPGQSLTLIATANQGSEATYESGFVIDKFPISRPNLTFSTLTVSNMSPEDSSIYLCSVESGMNTEAFFGQGTRLTVV.

This clone occurred once. The chain combines TRBV6-5 with TRBJ2-2, with 8 nucleotides matching TRBD2. The CDR3 totals 15 residues. V lost 6 bases to trimming and J lost 3 bases; unmatched junction nucleotides: 6. Germline V gene lookup returns CDR1 MNHEY and CDR2 SVGAGI. As DNA, the CDR3 is TGTGCCAGCAGAAAGAGCGGGGGTTACACCGGGGAGCTGTTTTTT. Amino acids: CASRKSGGYTGELFF.

CDR3: CASSGPGLARNEQFF. The CDR3 bases are TGTGCCAGCAGCGGACCGGGACTAGCTCGCAATGAGCAGTTCTTC. V and J are TRBV7-9 and TRBJ2-1, with TRBD2 matching over 9 bases. Germline assignment: CDR1 SEHNR and CDR2 FQNEAQ (reference sequence). Germline trimming cut 5 bases from V and 6 bases from J; bases unmatched to any gene: 8. The CDR3 loop spans 15 amino acids.

V is TRBV19 and J is TRBJ2-4; possible D gene TRBD1, 6 bases. Germline values: CDR1 LNHDA, CDR2 SQIVND (reference sequence). Trimming removed 10 bases at V and 0 bases at J, with 10 bases between. The length of the CDR3 is 13 residues. DNA of the CDR3: TGTGCCACCGCAGGGGTAGCCAAAAACATTCAGTACTTC. This gives the protein CATAGVAKNIQYF.

This clone turned up a few times. The rearrangement uses TRBV7-2 and TRBJ1-1; maybe TRBD1 (5 bases). Germline-derived CDR1 and CDR2 are SGHTA and FQGNSA. V was clipped by 4 bases and J by 1 base, with 13 bases between them. This CDR3 is 15 amino acids long. The CDR3 nucleotides read TGTGCCAGCAGCTCCCAGGGTTTAGGGAACACTGAAGCTTTCTTT. Its protein product is CASSSQGLGNTEAFF.

J is TRBJ2-7 and V is TRBV5-4; D is undetermined. Deletions cut 3 bases from V and 4 bases from J, with 11 bases between. The CDR3 is 13 amino acids. Germline assignment: CDR1 SGHNT and CDR2 YYREEE (reference sequence). The CDR3 loop reads CASSYSSTYEQYF. Here the CDR3 DNA reads TGTGCCAGCAGCTACTCCTCAACTTACGAGCAGTACTTC.

This rearrangement joins TRBV3-1 (or the pseudogene TRBV3-2) to TRBJ2-5, with 8 bases matching TRBD1. From germline, CDR1 is LGHDT and CDR2 YNNKEL (reference sequence). The J segment lost 7 bases and the V segment lost 1 base, leaving 8 bases of the junction unmatched. The CDR3 extends over 15 amino acids. The CDR3 bases are TGTGCCAGCAGCCAAGGAGGACAGGGAAGGGGGACCCAGTACTTC. Its protein product is CASSQGGQGRGTQYF.

This chain joins TRBV7-9 and TRBJ1-6; 8 bases line up with TRBD1. The germline V gene has CDR1 SEHNR and CDR2 FQNEAQ (reference sequence). Trimming removed 5 bases from V and 7 bases from J; junction bases left unmatched: 7. The CDR3 loop spans 15 amino acids. CDR3 sequence reads: CASSRRTGTNSPLHF. CDR3 DNA sequence: TGTGCCAGCAGCAGAAGGACAGGGACGAATTCACCCCTCCACTTT. Full variable domain (missing parts from reference TRBV7-9 and TRBJ1-6): DTGVSQNPRHKITKRGQNVTFRCDPISEHNRLYWYRQTLGQGPEFLTYFQNEAQLEKSRLLSDRFSAERPKGSFSTLEIQRTEQGDSAMYLCASSRRTGTNSPLHFGNGTRLTVT.

V usage is TRBV5-5 and J usage is TRBJ2-3; 9 bases match TRBD2. Germline V gene sequence: CDR1 SGHKS, CDR2 YYEKEE (reference sequence). CDR3 length: 16 residues. V shed 2 bases and J 2 bases; nucleotides not matched to a gene: 6. The CDR3 loop is CASSFSGTSITDTQYF. The DNA of the CDR3 is TGTGCCAGCAGCTTTAGCGGGACTAGCATCACAGATACGCAGTATTTT.

The chain recombines TRBV7-9 with TRBJ1-2; the D is unclear. V gave up 6 bases and J gave up 4 bases, with 12 bases separating them. CDR1 is SEHNR and CDR2 is FQNEAQ in the germline V gene (reference sequence). The CDR3 has 13 amino acids. CDR3 protein: CASRSMSGYGYTF. The CDR3, as DNA: TGTGCCAGCAGATCCATGAGCGGCTATGGCTACACCTTC.

The chain is built from TRBV27 and TRBJ2-1; a possible D gene is TRBD2 (5 bases). CDR1 is MNHEY and CDR2 is SMNVEV in the germline V gene (reference sequence). The CDR3 consists of 15 residues. V shed 8 bases and J shed 5 bases, with 19 bases lying between them. CDR3 loop: CASLTARDLNNEQFF. As DNA, the CDR3 is TGTGCCAGCTTGACTGCGAGGGATCTAAACAATGAGCAGTTCTTC.